Below, 18 T cell receptor beta chains from the same sample are listed, as sequenced in a study of early T cells in non-severe SARS-CoV-2 infection. TCRdb itself ran the 5' RACE reads through MiXCR, one entry per CDR3 protein. The sample has some 90,000 distinct CDR3 sequences, more than 12% seen once; the top ten hold 4.5% to 7%. Source material: whole blood. These receptors all come from an adult who was a healthcare worker with PCR-confirmed SARS-CoV-2 infection or an uninfected control (not recorded which).

This clonotype was recorded many times. The chain has TRBV7-9 and TRBJ2-1, with D perhaps being TRBD1 or TRBD2 (5 bases each). Looked up from germline, CDR1 is SEHNR and CDR2 is FQNEAQ (reference sequence). V dropped 6 bases and J dropped 1 base, with 16 bases sitting between them. The CDR3 runs 16 residues. The CDR3 here is CASSPIGTRSYNEQFF. In DNA form, the CDR3 reads TGTGCCAGCAGTCCCATCGGGACGCGATCCTACAATGAGCAGTTCTTC.

This clonotype was seen a handful of times. This chain joins TRBV28 and TRBJ2-3, with TRBD2 matching over 10 bases. The CDR3 contains 18 residues. The J segment lost 7 bases and the V segment lost 3 bases, leaving 16 bases of the junction unmatched. Germline V gene lookup returns CDR1 MDHEN and CDR2 SYDVKM. The CDR3 nucleotides are TGTGCCAGCAGTTTCTATTTTGGCGAGCGGGAGGGCCTGAATACGCAGTATTTT. Protein product: CASSFYFGEREGLNTQYF. Supplemented by reference TRBV28 and TRBJ2-3, the full variable domain reads DVKVTQSSRYLVKRTGEKVFLECVQDMDHENMFWYRQDPGLGLRLIYFSYDVKMKEKGDIPEGYSVSREKKERFSLILESASTNQTSMYLCASSFYFGEREGLNTQYFGPGTRLTVL.

The chain employs TRBV28 and TRBJ2-2; 11 bases line up with TRBD2. Germline V lookup: CDR1 MDHEN, CDR2 SYDVKM. V was clipped by 4 bases and J by 2 bases; unmatched bases: 6. This CDR3 comprises 17 residues. The CDR3 spells CASSSGGLAENTGELFF. The CDR3 DNA follows: TGTGCCAGCAGTTCGGGGGGACTAGCGGAAAACACCGGGGAGCTGTTTTTT.

The chain couples TRBV4-3 to TRBJ2-4; D gene uncertain. CDR3 size: 13 residues. Germline values: CDR1 LGHNA, CDR2 YSLEER. With 1 base removed from V and 8 bases from J, the gap between germline ends came to 9 bases. CDR3 residues: CASSQAPADIQYF. CDR3 DNA: TGCGCCAGCAGCCAAGCCCCGGCGGACATTCAGTACTTC.

This clonotype was seen more than once but under ten times. The J gene is TRBJ1-5, the V gene TRBV12-3 or TRBV12-4, with 11 bases that match TRBD1. J lost 8 bases, V lost 4 bases, and 7 bases had no gene match. The CDR3 contains 15 residues. This chain's CDR3 is CASSSGTGGFEPQHF. The CDR3, as DNA: TGTGCCAGCAGTTCCGGGACAGGGGGTTTTGAGCCCCAGCATTTT.

The chain couples TRBV7-2 to TRBJ1-5; D uncertain. Trimming removed 0 bases at V and 7 bases at J, with 7 bases between. There are 13 residues in the CDR3. Germline loops: CDR1 SGHTA, CDR2 FQGNSA. The CDR3: CASSLARAQPQHF. The CDR3 DNA reads TGTGCCAGCAGCTTAGCGAGAGCGCAGCCCCAGCATTTT.

This clonotype was detected many times. The V and J genes are TRBV20-1 and TRBJ2-3; possibly TRBD1 or TRBD2 for D (6 bases each). Trimming removed 3 bases at V and 1 base at J, with 11 bases between. Germline V gene sequence: CDR1 DFQATT, CDR2 SNEGSKA (reference sequence). The CDR3 totals 14 residues. In DNA, the CDR3 is TGCAGTGCTAGTAGGGGGGTCGGCACAGATACGCAGTATTTT. This codes for CSASRGVGTDTQYF.

The CDR3 sequence is CSARGPPYEQYF. The CDR3 DNA reads TGCAGTGCTAGGGGACCTCCCTACGAGCAGTACTTC. This rearrangement joins TRBV20-1 to TRBJ2-7; D assignment may be TRBD1 or TRBD2 (5 bases each). Germline loops: CDR1 DFQATT, CDR2 SNEGSKA (reference sequence). There are 12 residues in the CDR3. V gave up 3 bases and J gave up 2 bases, with 8 bases separating them.

The chain is built from TRBV6-5 and TRBJ2-1, with D tentatively TRBD2 (6 bases). Germline V lookup: CDR1 MNHEY, CDR2 SVGAGI. This CDR3 comprises 15 residues. V lost 5 bases, J lost 6 bases, and 17 bases lay in between. The CDR3 is CASSRLRAGTNEQFF. The CDR3 nucleotides are TGTGCCAGCAGTAGACTAAGGGCGGGGACCAATGAGCAGTTCTTC.

This clonotype occurred a few times. This sequence joins TRBV5-1 and TRBJ1-1; D remains ambiguous. This CDR3 has 12 amino acids. Trimming removed 0 bases at V and 11 bases at J, with 11 bases between. In germline, CDR1 is SGHRS, CDR2 YFSETQ. The CDR3 is CASSLDGRMAFF. Here the CDR3 DNA reads TGCGCCAGCAGCTTGGACGGCCGAATGGCTTTCTTT.

The V gene is TRBV28, the J gene TRBJ2-1, with 9 positions matching TRBD2. Germline V gene lookup returns CDR1 MDHEN and CDR2 SYDVKM. V dropped 5 bases and J dropped 9; count of bases not matched to a gene: 11. CDR3 length: 15 residues. CDR3 DNA sequence: TGTGCCAGCAGTGTAGCGGGAGACCTCTCTAGTGAGCAGTTCTTC. Translation gives CASSVAGDLSSEQFF.

In this sample, this clonotype turned up a few times. The CDR3 loop reads CASSPIGARYEQYF. The DNA for the CDR3 is TGCGCCAGCAGTCCGATCGGGGCCCGCTACGAGCAGTACTTC. The chain links TRBV5-1 to TRBJ2-7; D may correspond to TRBD1 or TRBD2 (5 bases each). Germline CDR1 is SGHRS and CDR2 is YFSETQ. CDR3 length: 14 residues. V was pared by 5 bases and J by 3 bases, with 15 bases between.

V usage is TRBV7-2 and J usage is TRBJ1-1, with TRBD1 as a possible D gene (5 bases). CDR3 length equals 12 residues. Germline V gene sequence: CDR1 SGHTA, CDR2 FQGNSA. V was pared by 3 bases and J by 11 bases, with 13 bases between. For the CDR3, the DNA is TGTGCCAGCAGCTTGGGACGTGGTTGGGCTTTCTTT. It yields the protein CASSLGRGWAFF.

This clonotype showed up just a few times. The chain has TRBV18 and TRBJ2-2; no firm D call. Germline V gene sequence: CDR1 KGHSH, CDR2 LQKENI. The CDR3 runs 13 residues. V was trimmed by 8 bases and J by 6 bases, leaving 13 bases between them. DNA of the CDR3: TGTGCCAGCACGAGGCCTGACGCCGGGGAGCTGTTTTTT. This codes for CASTRPDAGELFF. Supplemented by reference TRBV18 and TRBJ2-2, the full variable domain reads NAGVMQNPRHLVRRRGQEARLRCSPMKGHSHVYWYRQLPEEGLKFMVYLQKENIIDESGMPKERFSAEFPKEGPSILRIQQVVRGDSAAYFCASTRPDAGELFFGEGSRLTVL.

The chain uses TRBV20-1 and TRBJ2-1, with 10 bases lining up with TRBD2. The CDR3 covers 13 residues. The V gene's germline CDR1 is DFQATT and CDR2 SNEGSKA (reference sequence). With 4 bases clipped from V and 8 bases from J, the junction kept 5 bases outside the gene matches. CDR3 sequence (DNA): TGCAGTGCTACGCTAGCGGGAGCTTATGAGCAGTTCTTC. It translates to CSATLAGAYEQFF.

This clonotype was seen more than once but under ten times. This chain connects TRBV6-2 or TRBV6-3 to TRBJ1-5, with D uncertain. Looked up from germline, CDR1 is MNHEY and CDR2 is SVGEGT. The CDR3 consists of 13 residues. V lost 8 bases, J lost 2 bases, and 10 bases lay in between. DNA for the CDR3: TGTGCCAGCGGGCGTTTGGGCAATCAGCCCCAGCATTTT. It specifies CASGRLGNQPQHF.

This clonotype was counted between two and nine times. The chain is built from TRBV6-1 and TRBJ2-1; 9 nucleotides match TRBD2. Germline CDR1 MNHNS, CDR2 SASEGT. Germline trimming cut 6 bases from V and 4 bases from J; bases unmatched to any gene: 10. CDR3 length: 16 amino acids. Here the CDR3 reads CASRVFSGSEYNEQFF. The CDR3 DNA sequence: TGTGCCAGCAGGGTCTTTAGCGGGAGTGAATACAATGAGCAGTTCTTC.

This clonotype was detected only a few times. The chain's CDR3 is CASSLSGREETQYF. DNA for the CDR3: TGTGCCAGCAGTTTATCCGGCAGGGAAGAGACCCAGTACTTC. The gene calls are TRBV28 and TRBJ2-5; D might be TRBD1 (5 bases). Trimming cost V 1 base and J 3 bases, with 9 bases left between them. Per the germline V gene, CDR1 is MDHEN and CDR2 is SYDVKM. The CDR3 is made up of 14 amino acids.